These 16 T cell receptor beta chains came from one sample sequenced in a study of blood T cells in healthy people across ages. The authors ran a second PCR of roughly 7 to 11 cycles using a sample-barcoded 5' primer and a J-beta primer mix. TCRdb processed the 5' RACE reads anew with MiXCR; each CDR3 protein has one entry. The sample holds 700,000 or so distinct CDR3 sequences, about 43% seen once. What was sequenced was blood. Every receptor here comes from a man aged 80 or over in good health.

V and J are TRBV15 and TRBJ2-6, with unresolved D. CDR1 LNHNV and CDR2 YYDKDF come from the germline V gene (reference sequence). V was pared by 3 bases and J by 3 bases, with 15 bases between. This CDR3 contains 17 residues. The CDR3 nucleotides read TGTGCCACCAGCAGTCCACCGACGGGCCTTGGGGCCAACGTCCTGACTTTC. Encoded protein: CATSSPPTGLGANVLTF.

This rearrangement joins TRBV6-2 or TRBV6-3 to TRBJ2-5; 13 nucleotides match TRBD2. J gave up 1 base and V 6 bases, and 11 bases lay outside the gene matches. The CDR3 contains 18 residues. The germline gives CDR1 MNHEY, CDR2 SVGEGT. CDR3 loop: CASRRRLAGGTLQETQYF. In DNA form, the CDR3 reads TGTGCCAGCAGACGCCGACTAGCGGGGGGCACCCTCCAAGAGACCCAGTACTTC.

This clonotype came up a few times. The chain recombines TRBV5-6 with TRBJ2-1; D remains unclear. The CDR3 extends over 11 amino acids. CDR1 and CDR2 (germline): SGHDT, YYEEEE. Deletions cut 4 bases from V and 12 bases from J, with 11 bases between. The CDR3 DNA sequence: TGTGCCAGCAGCCTGGGTGAAGGGCAGTTCTTC. Translated: CASSLGEGQFF.

The chain is built from TRBV29-1 and TRBJ1-5; D unresolved. V lost 4 bases and J 2 bases, leaving 15 bases between the germline ends. The CDR3 runs to 15 residues. Looked up from germline, CDR1 is SQVTM and CDR2 is ANQGSEA. The CDR3 DNA sequence: TGCAGCGTTGCGGAAGGGATCCTGGGCAATCAGCCCCAGCATTTT. It translates to CSVAEGILGNQPQHF.

The rearrangement uses TRBV7-2 and TRBJ2-1, with 9 bases matching TRBD1. CDR3 length equals 15 residues. Per germline, CDR1 SGHTA and CDR2 FQGNSA. Trimming took 5 bases from V and 7 from J; bases not matched to a gene: 9. CDR3 DNA: TGTGCCAGCAGCGTTACCGGGACAGGGAAGAATGAGCAGTTCTTC. This encodes CASSVTGTGKNEQFF.

This chain uses TRBV7-9 with TRBJ1-5, with D perhaps TRBD1 (6 bases). V was trimmed by 5 bases and J by 4 bases, leaving 24 bases between them. The germline gives CDR1 SEHNR, CDR2 FQNEAQ (reference sequence). CDR3 length: 18 residues. CDR3 amino acids: CASSRGGGGTNSNQPQHF. CDR3 nucleotides: TGTGCCAGCAGCCGGGGCGGGGGCGGGACCAACTCAAATCAGCCCCAGCATTTT.

As concerns this clonotype: The junction shows a germline mismatch at one end, possibly a read error. J is TRBJ2-5 and V is TRBV7-2, with 8 bases matching TRBD1. The CDR3 runs to 17 residues. Germline V lookup: CDR1 SGHTA, CDR2 FQGNSA. As DNA, the CDR3 is TGTGCCAGCAGCCGGGCTGGACAGGGATCTTTGGGGGAGACCCGGTACTTC. The encoded protein is CASSRAGQGSLGETRYF.

This clonotype was picked up a small number of times. The gene calls are TRBV29-1 and TRBJ2-1; 9 bases agree with TRBD2. Trimming took 8 bases from V and 9 from J; bases not matched to a gene: 20. The germline V gene has CDR1 SQVTM and CDR2 ANQGSEA. The CDR3 contains 16 residues. In DNA, the CDR3 is TGCAGCACCCGAGGGGGTAGCGGGAGTAGAACGGGTGAGCAGTTCTTC. Protein: CSTRGGSGSRTGEQFF.

A few counts support this clonotype. V usage is TRBV30 and J usage is TRBJ2-2; no definite D call. CDR1 and CDR2 (germline): GTSNPN, SVGIG (reference sequence). V was shortened by 2 bases and J by 0 bases, with 10 bases between the two germline ends. The CDR3 is 15 amino acids. CDR3 loop: CAWSPGNSNTGELFF. The CDR3 coding sequence is TGTGCCTGGAGTCCCGGCAACTCGAACACCGGGGAGCTGTTTTTT.

The sample holds one count of this clonotype. Its ends do not fully match the called genes, so a read error is possible. The gene calls are TRBV7-2 and TRBJ2-6; the D gene is possibly TRBD1 (5 bases). The germline CDR1 and CDR2 sequences are SGHTA and FQGNSA. The CDR3 length is 15 residues. DNA for the CDR3: TGTGCCGGCAGCTTAGGCAGGGCCGGGGCCAACGTCCTGACTTTC. Translating gives CAGSLGRAGANVLTF.

The chain has TRBV10-3 and TRBJ2-7; TRBD1 aligns across 8 bases. Trimming at V came to 6 bases and at J to 3 bases, leaving 10 bases not matched to a gene. CDR1 ENHRY and CDR2 SYGVKD come from the germline V gene. The CDR3 contains 15 residues. The CDR3 region is CAIRRDGTGDYEQYF. The CDR3 DNA reads TGTGCCATCAGGCGGGACGGGACAGGAGACTACGAGCAGTACTTC.

This clonotype showed up many times. The V gene is TRBV7-2, the J gene TRBJ2-1; 7 bases line up with TRBD2. The CDR3 runs 12 residues. Germline lookup yields CDR1 SGHTA and CDR2 FQGNSA. The J segment lost 9 bases and the V segment lost 1 base, leaving 0 bases of the junction unmatched. The CDR3 nucleotides read TGTGCCAGCAGCTTAGGACTAGCTGAGCAGTTCTTC. This encodes CASSLGLAEQFF.

The CDR3 sequence: CASSPRTTQYNEQFF. The CDR3 nucleotides read TGTGCCAGCTCACCCCGGACAACCCAGTACAATGAGCAGTTCTTC. The chain recombines TRBV18 with TRBJ2-1, with D perhaps TRBD1 (5 bases). The germline V gene has CDR1 KGHSH and CDR2 LQKENI. The CDR3 length is 15 residues. V was cut by 3 bases and J by 4 bases, with 13 bases left in between.

The chain recombines TRBV28 with TRBJ2-1; 9 bases match TRBD1. Germline values: CDR1 MDHEN, CDR2 SYDVKM. V lost 5 bases, J lost 13 bases, and 6 bases stayed unmatched. This CDR3 comprises 12 residues. The CDR3 region is CASSLGQGHQFF. The CDR3 DNA reads TGTGCCAGCAGTCTGGGACAGGGCCACCAGTTCTTC.

Note on this clonotype: A much larger clonotype is one base distant, so this may be a read error. This chain uses TRBV4-3 with TRBJ2-1; 11 nucleotides align to TRBD2. CDR1 and CDR2 (germline): LGHNA, YSLEER. This CDR3 has 17 amino acids. CDR3 DNA sequence: TGCGCCAGCAGCCAAGATCATAGCGGGAGGGCCTGGAATGGGCAGTTCTTC. Its translation is CASSQDHSGRAWNGQFF.

This chain joins TRBV2 and TRBJ2-5; TRBD1 aligns across 11 bases. Germline CDR1 SNHLY, CDR2 FYNNEI. The V segment lost 6 bases and the J segment 11 bases; nucleotides outside the gene matches: 14. This CDR3 is 15 amino acids long. The CDR3 nucleotides read TGTGCCAGCAGCGCCCTGGGACAGGGGGGCCACAAGCAGTACTTC. Translated, it gives CASSALGQGGHKQYF. The whole variable domain, remainder taken from reference TRBV2 and TRBJ2-5, is EPEVTQTPSHQVTQMGQEVILRCVPISNHLYFYWYRQILGQKVEFLVSFYNNEISEKSEIFDDQFSVERPDGSNFTLKIRSTKLEDSAMYFCASSALGQGGHKQYFGPGTRLLVL.